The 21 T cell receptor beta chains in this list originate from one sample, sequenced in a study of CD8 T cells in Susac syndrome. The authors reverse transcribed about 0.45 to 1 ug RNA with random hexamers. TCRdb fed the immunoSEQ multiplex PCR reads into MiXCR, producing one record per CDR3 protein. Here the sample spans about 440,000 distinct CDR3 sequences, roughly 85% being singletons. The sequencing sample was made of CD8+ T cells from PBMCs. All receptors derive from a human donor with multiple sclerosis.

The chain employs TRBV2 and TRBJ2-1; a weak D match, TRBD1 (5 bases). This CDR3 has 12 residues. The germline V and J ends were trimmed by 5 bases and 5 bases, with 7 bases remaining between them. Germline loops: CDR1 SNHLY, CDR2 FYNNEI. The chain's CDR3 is CASSRGNNEQFF. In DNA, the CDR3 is TGTGCCAGCAGTAGGGGAAACAATGAGCAGTTCTTC.

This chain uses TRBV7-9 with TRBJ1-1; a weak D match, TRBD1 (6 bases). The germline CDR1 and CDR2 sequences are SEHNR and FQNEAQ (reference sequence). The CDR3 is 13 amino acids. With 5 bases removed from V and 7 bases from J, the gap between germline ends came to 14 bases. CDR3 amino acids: CASSQDRFGEAFF. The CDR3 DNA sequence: TGTGCCAGCAGCCAGGACAGATTTGGTGAAGCTTTCTTT.

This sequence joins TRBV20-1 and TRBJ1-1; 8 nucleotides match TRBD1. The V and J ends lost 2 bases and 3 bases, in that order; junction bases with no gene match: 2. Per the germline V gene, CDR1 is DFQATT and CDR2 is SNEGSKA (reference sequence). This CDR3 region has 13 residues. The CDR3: CSARSTGDTEAFF. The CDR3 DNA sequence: TGCAGTGCTAGATCGACAGGGGACACTGAAGCTTTCTTT.

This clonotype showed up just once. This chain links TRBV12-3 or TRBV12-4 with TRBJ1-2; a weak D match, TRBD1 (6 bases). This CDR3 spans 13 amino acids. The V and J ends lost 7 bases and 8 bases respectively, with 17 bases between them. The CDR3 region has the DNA TGTGCCAGCATTGGGAGGGGGATATACGGCTACACCTTC. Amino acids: CASIGRGIYGYTF.

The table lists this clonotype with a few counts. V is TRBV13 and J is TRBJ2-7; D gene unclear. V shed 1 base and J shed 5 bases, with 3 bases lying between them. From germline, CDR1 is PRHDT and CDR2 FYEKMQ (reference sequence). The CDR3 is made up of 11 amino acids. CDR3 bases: TGTGCCAGCAGCTTAGATCACGAGCAGTACTTC. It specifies CASSLDHEQYF. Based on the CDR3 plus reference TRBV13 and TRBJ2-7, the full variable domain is AAGVIQSPRHLIKEKRETATLKCYPIPRHDTVYWYQQGPGQDPQFLISFYEKMQSDKGSIPDRFSAQQFSDYHSELNMSSLELGDSALYFCASSLDHEQYFGPGTRLTVT.

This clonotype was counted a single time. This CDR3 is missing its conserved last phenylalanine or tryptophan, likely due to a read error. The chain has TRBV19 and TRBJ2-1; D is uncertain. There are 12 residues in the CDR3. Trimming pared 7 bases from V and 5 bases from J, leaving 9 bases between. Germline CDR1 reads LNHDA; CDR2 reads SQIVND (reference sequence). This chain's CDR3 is CASKSGNNEQFL. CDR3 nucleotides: TGTGCCAGTAAATCAGGAAACAATGAGCAGTTCCTC.

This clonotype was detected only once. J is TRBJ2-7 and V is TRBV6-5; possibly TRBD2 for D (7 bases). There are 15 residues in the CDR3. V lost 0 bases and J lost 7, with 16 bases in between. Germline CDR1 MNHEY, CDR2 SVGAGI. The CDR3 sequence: CASSYSGGLMWEQYF. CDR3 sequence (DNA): TGTGCCAGCAGTTACTCGGGGGGGCTCATGTGGGAGCAGTACTTC.

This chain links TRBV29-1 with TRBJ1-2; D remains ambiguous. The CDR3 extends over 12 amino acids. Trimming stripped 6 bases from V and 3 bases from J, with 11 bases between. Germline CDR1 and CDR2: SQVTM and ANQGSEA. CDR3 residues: CSVIRTDYGYTF. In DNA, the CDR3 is TGCAGCGTAATCCGAACAGACTATGGCTACACCTTC.

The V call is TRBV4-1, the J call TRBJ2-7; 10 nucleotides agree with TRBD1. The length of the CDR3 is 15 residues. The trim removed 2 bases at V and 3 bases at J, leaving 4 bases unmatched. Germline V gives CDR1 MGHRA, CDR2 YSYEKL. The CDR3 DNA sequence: TGCGCCAGCAGCCAACCGGGACAGGGGAACTACGAGCAGTACTTC. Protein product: CASSQPGQGNYEQYF.

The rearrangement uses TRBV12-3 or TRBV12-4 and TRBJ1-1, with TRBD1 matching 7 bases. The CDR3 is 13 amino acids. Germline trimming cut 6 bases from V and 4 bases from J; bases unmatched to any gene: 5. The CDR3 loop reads CASRMTGLTEAFF. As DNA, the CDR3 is TGTGCCAGCAGGATGACAGGGCTCACTGAAGCTTTCTTT.

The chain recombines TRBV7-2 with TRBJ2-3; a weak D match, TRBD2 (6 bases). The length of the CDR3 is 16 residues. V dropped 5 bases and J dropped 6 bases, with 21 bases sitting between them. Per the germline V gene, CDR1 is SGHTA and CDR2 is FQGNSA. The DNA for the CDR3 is TGTGCCAGCAGCCCCCTGGACTATCCTCGGTGGGATACGCAGTATTTT. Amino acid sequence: CASSPLDYPRWDTQYF. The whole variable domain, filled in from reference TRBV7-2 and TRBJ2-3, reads GAGVSQSPSNKVTEKGKDVELRCDPISGHTALYWYRQSLGQGLEFLIYFQGNSAPDKSGLPSDRFSAERTGGSVSTLTIQRTQQEDSAVYLCASSPLDYPRWDTQYFGPGTRLTVL.

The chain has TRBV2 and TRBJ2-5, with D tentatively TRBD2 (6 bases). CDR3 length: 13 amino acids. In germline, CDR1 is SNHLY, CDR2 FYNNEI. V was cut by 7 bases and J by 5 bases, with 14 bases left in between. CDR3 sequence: CASTRAGLETQYF. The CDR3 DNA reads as TGTGCCAGCACGAGGGCGGGGCTGGAGACCCAGTACTTC.

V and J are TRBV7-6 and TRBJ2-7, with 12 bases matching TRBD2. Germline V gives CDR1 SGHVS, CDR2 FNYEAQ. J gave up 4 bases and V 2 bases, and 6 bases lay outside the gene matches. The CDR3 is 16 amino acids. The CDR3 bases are TGTGCCAGCAGCTTATTATCGACTAGCGGGAGTTACGAGCAGTACTTC. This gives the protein CASSLLSTSGSYEQYF.

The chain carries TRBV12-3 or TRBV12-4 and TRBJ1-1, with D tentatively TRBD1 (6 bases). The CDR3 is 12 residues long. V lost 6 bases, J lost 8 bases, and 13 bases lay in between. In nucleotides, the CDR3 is TGTGCCAGCAGGCTAAGCACAGGGGAAGCTTTCTTT. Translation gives CASRLSTGEAFF.

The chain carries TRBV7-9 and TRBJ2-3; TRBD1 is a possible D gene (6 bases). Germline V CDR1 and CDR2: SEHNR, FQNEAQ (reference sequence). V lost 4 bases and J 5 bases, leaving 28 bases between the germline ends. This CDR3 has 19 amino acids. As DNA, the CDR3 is TGTGCCAGCAGCTCCCGAAACACGGACAGTACTACCTCACTAGATACGCAGTATTTT. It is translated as CASSSRNTDSTTSLDTQYF.

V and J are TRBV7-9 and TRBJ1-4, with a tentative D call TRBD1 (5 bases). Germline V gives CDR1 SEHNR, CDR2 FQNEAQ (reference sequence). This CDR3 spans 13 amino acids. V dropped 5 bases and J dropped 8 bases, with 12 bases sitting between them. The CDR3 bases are TGTGCCAGCAGCGCAGCCGGGGACGAAAAACTGTTTTTT. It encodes CASSAAGDEKLFF.

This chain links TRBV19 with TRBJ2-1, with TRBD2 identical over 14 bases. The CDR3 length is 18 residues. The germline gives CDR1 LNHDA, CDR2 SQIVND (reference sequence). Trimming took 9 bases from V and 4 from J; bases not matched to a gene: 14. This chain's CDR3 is CASWGTGTSGRPYNEQFF. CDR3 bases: TGTGCCAGCTGGGGGACAGGGACTAGCGGGAGACCATACAATGAGCAGTTCTTC.

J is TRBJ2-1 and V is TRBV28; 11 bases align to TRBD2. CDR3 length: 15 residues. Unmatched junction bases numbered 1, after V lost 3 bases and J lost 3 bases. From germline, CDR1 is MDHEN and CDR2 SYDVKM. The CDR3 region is CASSFGTSGYNEQFF. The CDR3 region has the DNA TGTGCCAGCAGTTTCGGGACTAGCGGCTACAATGAGCAGTTCTTC.

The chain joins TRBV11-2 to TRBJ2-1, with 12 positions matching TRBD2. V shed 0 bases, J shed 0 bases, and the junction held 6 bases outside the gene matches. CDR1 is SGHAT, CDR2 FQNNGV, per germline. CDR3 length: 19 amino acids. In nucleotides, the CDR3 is TGTGCCAGCAGCTTAGATGTGACTAGCGGGGGACGCTCCTACAATGAGCAGTTCTTC. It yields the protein CASSLDVTSGGRSYNEQFF.

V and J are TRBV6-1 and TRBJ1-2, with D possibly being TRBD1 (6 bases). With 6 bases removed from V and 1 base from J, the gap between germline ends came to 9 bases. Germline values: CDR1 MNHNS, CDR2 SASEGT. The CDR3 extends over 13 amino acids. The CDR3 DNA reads TGTGCCAGCAGGGGGGACATTAACTATGGCTACACCTTC. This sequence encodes CASRGDINYGYTF.

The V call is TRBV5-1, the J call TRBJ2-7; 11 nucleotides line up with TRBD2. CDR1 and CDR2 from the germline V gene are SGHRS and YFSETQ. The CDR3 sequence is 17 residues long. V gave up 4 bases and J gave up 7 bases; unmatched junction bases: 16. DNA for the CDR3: TGCGCCAGCAGCCGGTCGGAGGTACTAGCGGGGGCCGGGGAGCAGTACTTC. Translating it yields CASSRSEVLAGAGEQYF.